The 8 T cell receptor beta chains presented below share a single source sample, sequenced in a study of cytomegalovirus exposure and HLA in healthy donors. Vbeta (60) and Jbeta (13) primers were used in the PCR. The data were produced by immunoSEQ multiplex PCR, yet TCRdb's version contains in-frame clones alone and is incomplete. The sample includes over 130,000 clones, about 60% of them seen just once. Sequencing input: PBMCs. Receptors originate from a woman between 55 and 75 years old in good health and CMV-seropositive.

This chain links TRBV2 with TRBJ1-2, with TRBD1 matching 7 bases. The ends lost 6 bases at V and 4 bases at J; junction bases unmatched: 11. This CDR3 region has 15 residues. Germline lookup yields CDR1 SNHLY and CDR2 FYNNEI. This chain's CDR3 is CASRVPGQRSYGYTF. Written as DNA, the CDR3 is TGTGCCAGCAGGGTCCCGGGACAGAGAAGCTATGGCTACACCTTC. Filled out from reference TRBV2 and TRBJ1-2, the complete variable domain reads EPEVTQTPSHQVTQMGQEVILRCVPISNHLYFYWYRQILGQKVEFLVSFYNNEISEKSEIFDDQFSVERPDGSNFTLKIRSTKLEDSAMYFCASRVPGQRSYGYTFGSGTRLTVV.

This clone was found once. The chain joins TRBV2 to TRBJ2-5; D call uncertain. Trimming removed 4 bases at V and 1 base at J, with 7 bases between. Germline CDR1 reads SNHLY; CDR2 reads FYNNEI. This CDR3 is built from 13 residues. CDR3 bases: TGTGCCAGCAGTGCACACCTCCAAGAGACCCAGTACTTC. Translated, it gives CASSAHLQETQYF.

The chain joins TRBV5-4 to TRBJ2-7; 7 bases map to TRBD2. Per the germline V gene, CDR1 is SGHNT and CDR2 is YYREEE (reference sequence). The length of the CDR3 is 16 residues. Unmatched junction bases numbered 10, after V lost 0 bases and J lost 4 bases. The CDR3 DNA sequence: TGTGCCAGCAGCTTGGCGGGTGCGGGAGTTCGATACGAGCAGTACTTC. Protein: CASSLAGAGVRYEQYF.

The rearrangement links TRBV4-2 to TRBJ2-7, with 10 bases aligning to TRBD2. CDR1 is LGHNA, CDR2 YNFKEQ, per germline. The CDR3 runs 18 residues. Trimming removed 0 bases from V and 4 bases from J; junction bases left unmatched: 12. The CDR3 DNA reads TGTGCCAGCAGCCAAGATTTGCTAGCGGGAGATCGTGTATACGAGCAGTACTTC. This gives the protein CASSQDLLAGDRVYEQYF.

This rearrangement joins TRBV4-1 to TRBJ1-4; the D gene is possibly TRBD1 (5 bases). V was pared by 1 base and J by 0 bases, with 15 bases between. Germline V gene lookup returns CDR1 MGHRA and CDR2 YSYEKL. The CDR3 contains 18 residues. The CDR3 protein is CASSQVAPSRATNEKLFF. CDR3 nucleotides: TGCGCCAGCAGCCAAGTCGCCCCGAGCAGGGCAACTAATGAAAAACTGTTTTTT.

The J gene is TRBJ2-1, the V gene TRBV27; D possibly corresponds to TRBD1 (6 bases). The germline CDR1 and CDR2 sequences are MNHEY and SMNVEV (reference sequence). V was cut by 3 bases and J by 0 bases, with 12 bases left in between. This CDR3 has 16 amino acids. Here the CDR3 reads CASSLTGYSSYNEQFF. For the CDR3, the DNA is TGTGCCAGCAGTTTGACAGGCTACAGCTCCTACAATGAGCAGTTCTTC.

This clone was detected only a few times. J is TRBJ2-5 and V is TRBV7-8, with 9 bases fitting TRBD1. The J call is in doubt because the DNA end fits TRBJ2-7 better. From germline, CDR1 is SGHVS and CDR2 FQNEAQ. The CDR3 contains 14 residues. The CDR3 bases are TGTGCCAGCAGCGCACGGGACAGGGCCTACGAGCAGTACTTC. Its translation: CASSARDRAYEQYF.

V is TRBV5-4 and J is TRBJ1-1; D possibly corresponds to TRBD1 (6 bases). Germline assignment: CDR1 SGHNT and CDR2 YYREEE (reference sequence). Trimming removed 0 bases at V and 7 bases at J, with 16 bases between. The CDR3 consists of 15 residues. CDR3 bases: TGTGCCAGCAGCTTGGAGTCACAGGGTCCTATTGAAGCTTTCTTT. Its protein product is CASSLESQGPIEAFF.